The subject of this entry is one T cell receptor (beta chain). Deletions cut 2 bases from V and 3 bases from J, with 11 bases between. Germline lookup yields CDR1 WNHNN and CDR2 SYGVQD (reference sequence). This CDR3 is built from 15 residues. This record belongs to a study of shared clonotypes between healthy human individuals. Profiling relied on immunoSEQ multiplex PCR, and the TCRdb table lists in-frame clones only, not all of them. The table has hundreds of thousands of clones, less than 96% seen once. This TCR came from a woman in her thirties in good health. What was sequenced was naive CD4+ T cells sorted from blood. Regarding subset: CD45RA+ positively selected. The genes are TRBV10-1 and TRBJ2-1, with D perhaps being TRBD1 or TRBD2 (5 bases each). The chain's CDR3 is CASSEGGLIYNEQFF. The CDR3 region has the DNA TGCGCCAGCAGTGAGGGGGGTCTCATCTACAATGAGCAGTTCTTC.